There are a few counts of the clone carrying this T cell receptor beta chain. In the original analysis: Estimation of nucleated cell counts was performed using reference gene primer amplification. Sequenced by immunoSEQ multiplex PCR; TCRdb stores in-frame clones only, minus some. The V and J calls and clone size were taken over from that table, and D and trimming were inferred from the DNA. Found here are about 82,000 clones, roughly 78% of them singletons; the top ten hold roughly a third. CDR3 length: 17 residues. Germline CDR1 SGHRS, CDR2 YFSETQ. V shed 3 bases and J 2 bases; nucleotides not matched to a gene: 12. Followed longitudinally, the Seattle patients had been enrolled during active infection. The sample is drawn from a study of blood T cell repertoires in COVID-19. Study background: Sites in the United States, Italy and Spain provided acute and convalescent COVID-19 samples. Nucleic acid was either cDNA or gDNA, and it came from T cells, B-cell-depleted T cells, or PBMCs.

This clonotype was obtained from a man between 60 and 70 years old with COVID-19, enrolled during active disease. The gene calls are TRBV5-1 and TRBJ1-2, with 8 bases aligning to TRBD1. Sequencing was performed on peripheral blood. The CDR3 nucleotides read TGCGCCAGCAGCTCCGGGACAGGCATATTCCCCAACTATGGCTACACCTTC. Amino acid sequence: CASSSGTGIFPNYGYTF.